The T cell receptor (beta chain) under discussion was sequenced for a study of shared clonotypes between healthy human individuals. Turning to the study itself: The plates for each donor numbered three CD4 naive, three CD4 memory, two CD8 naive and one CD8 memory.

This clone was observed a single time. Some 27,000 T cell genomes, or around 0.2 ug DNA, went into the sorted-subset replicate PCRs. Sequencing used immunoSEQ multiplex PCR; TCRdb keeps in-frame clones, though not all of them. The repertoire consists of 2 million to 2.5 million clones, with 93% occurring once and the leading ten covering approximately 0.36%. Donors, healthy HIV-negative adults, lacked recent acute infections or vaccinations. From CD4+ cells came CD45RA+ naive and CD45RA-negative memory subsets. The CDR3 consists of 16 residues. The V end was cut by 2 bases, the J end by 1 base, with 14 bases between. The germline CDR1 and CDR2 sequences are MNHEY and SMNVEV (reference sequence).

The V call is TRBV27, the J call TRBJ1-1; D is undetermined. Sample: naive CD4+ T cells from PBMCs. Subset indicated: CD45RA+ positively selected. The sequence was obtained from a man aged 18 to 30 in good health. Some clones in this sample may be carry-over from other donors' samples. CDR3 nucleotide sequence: TGTGCCAGCAGTTTAGACATACGGCGGCAGAACACTGAAGCTTTCTTT. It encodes CASSLDIRRQNTEAFF.